What follows are 16 T cell receptor beta chains derived from one specimen sequenced in a study of cytomegalovirus exposure and HLA in healthy donors. The repertoire was sequenced with immunoSEQ multiplex PCR; TCRdb's copy has only in-frame clones and lacks some. The sample has approximately 58,000 clones, around nine tenths seen once. Material for sequencing was PBMCs. These receptors were obtained from a woman in her 30s in good health and CMV-seronegative.

The chain employs TRBV10-3 and TRBJ1-5; TRBD1 agrees at 7 bases. Germline V lookup: CDR1 ENHRY, CDR2 SYGVKD. The CDR3 contains 13 residues. V lost 6 bases to trimming and J lost 5 bases; unmatched junction nucleotides: 4. The CDR3 region has the DNA TGTGCCATCAGCCGTGACAGGGATCAGCCCCAGCATTTT. It codes for CAISRDRDQPQHF.

A single count supports this clone. The V gene is TRBV11-3, the J gene TRBJ2-1; D perhaps matches TRBD2 (5 bases). Germline values: CDR1 SGHNT, CDR2 YENEEA. V was shortened by 3 bases and J by 4 bases, with 13 bases between the two germline ends. The CDR3 has 15 amino acids. This CDR3 reads CASSLGGGPYNEQFF. CDR3 sequence (DNA): TGTGCCAGCAGCTTGGGCGGCGGGCCTTACAATGAGCAGTTCTTC.

CDR3 in amino acids: CASGGTSGTYEQYF. CDR3 DNA sequence: TGTGCCAGCGGGGGGACTAGCGGTACCTACGAGCAGTACTTC. The chain has TRBV6-1 and TRBJ2-7; 11 bases map to TRBD2. V was pared by 8 bases and J by 2 bases, with 5 bases of the junction left unmatched. The CDR3 runs 14 residues. The V gene's germline CDR1 is MNHNS and CDR2 SASEGT.

This chain links TRBV11-1 with TRBJ2-3; 12 bases are shared with TRBD2. This CDR3 is 16 amino acids long. The germline gives CDR1 SGHAT, CDR2 FQDESV (reference sequence). J lost 0 bases, V lost 3 bases, and 1 base had no gene match. The CDR3 reads CASSFGLAGSTDTQYF. In DNA, the CDR3 is TGTGCCAGCAGCTTTGGACTAGCGGGAAGCACAGATACGCAGTATTTT.

This clone has just one count. The chain is built from TRBV5-1 and TRBJ2-6; 8 nucleotides agree with TRBD1. Losses at the gene ends were 7 bases for V and 1 base for J; bases not matched to a gene: 4. The CDR3 sequence is 15 residues long. Germline V gives CDR1 SGHRS, CDR2 YFSETQ. The CDR3 is CASEDRASGANVLTF. The CDR3 region has the DNA TGCGCCAGCGAGGACAGGGCGTCTGGGGCCAACGTCCTGACTTTC.

The chain has TRBV5-4 and TRBJ2-7, with D possibly TRBD1 on 6 matching bases. Germline loops: CDR1 SGHNT, CDR2 YYREEE (reference sequence). V lost 0 bases and J 3 bases, leaving 10 bases between the germline ends. The CDR3 totals 14 residues. CDR3 DNA sequence: TGTGCCAGCAGCTTGGCTGGGGGCATCTACGAGCAGTACTTC. Its translation is CASSLAGGIYEQYF.

The genes are TRBV28 and TRBJ2-2; 7 nucleotides line up with TRBD2. This CDR3 has 17 residues. Germline values: CDR1 MDHEN, CDR2 SYDVKM. V lost 5 bases, J lost 3 bases, and 12 bases stayed unmatched. The DNA of the CDR3 is TGTGCCAGCAGTGGGGGAGGGGCTAGACTTTACACCGGGGAGCTGTTTTTT. Encoded protein: CASSGGGARLYTGELFF.

The chain employs TRBV27 and TRBJ1-2, with D possibly being TRBD1 (5 bases). The CDR3 contains 16 residues. Trimming cost V 3 bases and J 2 bases, with 16 bases left between them. The germline V gene encodes CDR1 MNHEY and CDR2 SMNVEV (reference sequence). CDR3 sequence reads: CASSFLIDSINYGYTF. The CDR3, as DNA: TGTGCCAGCAGTTTTTTAATCGACAGTATAAACTATGGCTACACCTTC.

This clone was seen once. The chain employs TRBV5-1 and TRBJ1-3, with D possibly matching TRBD1 (5 bases). The ends were cut back, 5 bases at V and 4 bases at J, with 19 bases in the middle. Germline V gene data show CDR1 as SGHRS and CDR2 as YFSETQ. The CDR3 totals 16 residues. Here the CDR3 reads CASRWGPGLGGNTIYF. The CDR3, as DNA: TGCGCCAGCAGATGGGGCCCAGGGCTCGGGGGAAACACCATATATTTT.

This sequence joins TRBV9 and TRBJ2-1; 12 positions match TRBD1. The V and J ends lost 3 bases and 14 bases, in that order; junction bases with no gene match: 21. The germline V gene encodes CDR1 SGDLS and CDR2 YYNGEE. This CDR3 spans 18 amino acids. The CDR3 nucleotides read TGTGCCAGCAGCGCAAAACCCGGGACAGGGGGCGGCGGGACCCTAAAGTTCTTC. Residues: CASSAKPGTGGGGTLKFF.

The chain recombines TRBV9 with TRBJ2-1; 11 bases agree with TRBD2. Germline values: CDR1 SGDLS, CDR2 YYNGEE. The CDR3 has 16 residues. J lost 7 bases, V lost 0 bases, and 6 bases had no gene match. The DNA for the CDR3 is TGTGCCAGCAGCGTAGGTGATAGCGGGAGGGCAAATGAGCAGTTCTTC. The encoded protein is CASSVGDSGRANEQFF.

This clone was seen a few times. The chain uses TRBV19 and TRBJ2-1; 9 nucleotides match TRBD1. This CDR3 has 14 residues. V gave up 7 bases and J gave up 7 bases; unmatched junction bases: 8. The V gene's germline CDR1 is LNHDA and CDR2 SQIVND (reference sequence). The DNA for the CDR3 is TGTGCCAGTAAGGGACAGGGCGTTTCGAATGAGCAGTTCTTC. This codes for CASKGQGVSNEQFF. The whole variable domain, remainder taken from reference TRBV19 and TRBJ2-1, is DGGITQSPKYLFRKEGQNVTLSCEQNLNHDAMYWYRQDPGQGLRLIYYSQIVNDFQKGDIAEGYSVSREKKESFPLTVTSAQKNPTAFYLCASKGQGVSNEQFFGPGTRLTVL.

The chain joins TRBV7-2 to TRBJ1-1; TRBD1 might be the D (6 bases). The CDR3 sequence is 14 residues long. Germline CDR1 SGHTA, CDR2 FQGNSA. Trimming pared 0 bases from V and 6 bases from J, leaving 11 bases between. CDR3 loop: CASSLARGGPEAFF. The CDR3 DNA follows: TGTGCCAGCAGCTTAGCCCGAGGGGGACCTGAAGCTTTCTTT.

This rearrangement joins TRBV7-6 to TRBJ2-7, with D possibly matching TRBD1 (6 bases). Looked up from germline, CDR1 is SGHVS and CDR2 is FNYEAQ. The germline V and J ends were trimmed by 4 bases and 2 bases, with 12 bases remaining between them. CDR3 length equals 14 residues. This chain's CDR3 is CASSSRQDAYEQYF. The CDR3 DNA reads as TGTGCCAGCAGCTCCCGACAGGACGCCTACGAGCAGTACTTC.

The chain joins TRBV6-1 to TRBJ2-3, with no clear D. Per germline, CDR1 MNHNS and CDR2 SASEGT. This CDR3 spans 12 amino acids. Deletions cut 7 bases from V and 2 bases from J, with 7 bases between. CDR3 amino acids: CASTQYTDTQYF. The CDR3 DNA is TGTGCCAGCACTCAGTACACAGATACGCAGTATTTT.

The chain couples TRBV19 to TRBJ2-3; 8 bases agree with TRBD2. Germline V gives CDR1 LNHDA, CDR2 SQIVND (reference sequence). With 5 bases clipped from V and 2 bases from J, the junction kept 9 bases outside the gene matches. The CDR3 is 16 residues long. CDR3 loop: CASSSSGGLFTDTQYF. In nucleotides, the CDR3 is TGTGCCAGTAGTTCCAGCGGGGGTTTATTCACAGATACGCAGTATTTT.